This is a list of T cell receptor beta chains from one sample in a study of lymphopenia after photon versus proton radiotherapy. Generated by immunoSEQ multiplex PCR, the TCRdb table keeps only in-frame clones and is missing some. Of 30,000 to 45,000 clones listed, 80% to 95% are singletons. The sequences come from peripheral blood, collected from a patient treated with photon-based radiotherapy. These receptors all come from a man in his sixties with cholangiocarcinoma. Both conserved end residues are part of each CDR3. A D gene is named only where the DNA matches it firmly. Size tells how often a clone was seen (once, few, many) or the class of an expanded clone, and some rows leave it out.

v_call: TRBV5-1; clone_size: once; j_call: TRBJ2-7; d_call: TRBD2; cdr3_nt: TGCGCCAGCAGCATCCGTGCCGGGACTAGCGGCGAGCAGTACTTC; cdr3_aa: CASSIRAGTSGEQYF
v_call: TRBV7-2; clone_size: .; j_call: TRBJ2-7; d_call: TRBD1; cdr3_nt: TGTGCCAGCAGCTCCGGACAGGGGGAAGGCGAGCAGTACTTC; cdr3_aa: CASSSGQGEGEQYF
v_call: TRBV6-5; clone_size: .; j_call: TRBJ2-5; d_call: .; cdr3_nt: TGTGCCAGCAGTTACTCGATCCTGTCCCAAGAGACCCAGTACTTC; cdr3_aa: CASSYSILSQETQYF
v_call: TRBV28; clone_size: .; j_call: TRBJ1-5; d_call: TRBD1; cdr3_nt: TGTGCCAGCAGTTTGTCGGGACAGGGGCCTATGAATCAGCCCCAGCATTTT; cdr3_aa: CASSLSGQGPMNQPQHF
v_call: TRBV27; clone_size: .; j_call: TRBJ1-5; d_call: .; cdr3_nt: TGTGCCAGCAGTTTATCTTCGACCGGGCAGCCCCAGCATTTT; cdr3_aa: CASSLSSTGQPQHF
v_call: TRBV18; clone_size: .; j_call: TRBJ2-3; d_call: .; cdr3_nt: TGTGCCAGCTCACCCGGGGTCACAGATACGCAGTATTTT; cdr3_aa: CASSPGVTDTQYF
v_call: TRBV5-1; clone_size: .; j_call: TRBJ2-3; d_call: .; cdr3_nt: TGCGCCAGCAGCTCGACAGATACGCAGTATTTT; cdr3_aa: CASSSTDTQYF
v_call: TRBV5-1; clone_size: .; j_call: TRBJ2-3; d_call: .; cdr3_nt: TGCGCCAGCAGCCAGACTAGTTCCGCAGATACGCAGTATTTT; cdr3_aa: CASSQTSSADTQYF
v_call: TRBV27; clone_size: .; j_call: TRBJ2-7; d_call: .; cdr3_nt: TGTGCCAGCAGTCCAGGACACCCAGAGCAGTACTTC; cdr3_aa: CASSPGHPEQYF
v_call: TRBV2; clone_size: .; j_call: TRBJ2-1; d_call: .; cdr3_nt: TGTGCCAGCAGTACAGACTCCTACAATGAGCAGTTCTTC; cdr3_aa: CASSTDSYNEQFF
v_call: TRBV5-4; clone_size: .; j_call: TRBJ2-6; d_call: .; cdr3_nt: TGTGCCAGCGCTGCCAGACAAAGTCGGGCCAACGTCCTGACTTTC; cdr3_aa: CASAARQSRANVLTF
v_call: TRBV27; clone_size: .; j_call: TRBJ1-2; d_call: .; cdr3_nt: TGTGCCAGCAGTTTATTGGTGGGTCTGGACTACACCTTC; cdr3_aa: CASSLLVGLDYTF
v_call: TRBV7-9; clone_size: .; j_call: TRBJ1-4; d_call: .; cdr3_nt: TGTGCCAGCAGCTTACAGAGCGCAACTAATGAAAAACTGTTTTTT; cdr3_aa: CASSLQSATNEKLFF
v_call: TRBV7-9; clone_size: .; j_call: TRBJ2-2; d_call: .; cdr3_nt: TGTGCCAGCAGCTTACAGACAGGTCTCGGGGAGCTGTTTTTT; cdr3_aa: CASSLQTGLGELFF
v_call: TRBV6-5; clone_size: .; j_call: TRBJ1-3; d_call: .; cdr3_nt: TGTGCCAGCAGAAACCCCGCAGAGACCATATATTTT; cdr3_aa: CASRNPAETIYF
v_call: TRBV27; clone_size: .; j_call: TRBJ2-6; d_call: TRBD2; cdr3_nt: TGTGCCAGCAGTTTATCGGGAGGGTTTGGGGCCAACGTCCTGACTTTC; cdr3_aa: CASSLSGGFGANVLTF
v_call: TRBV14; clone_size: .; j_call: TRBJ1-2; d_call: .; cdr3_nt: TGTGCCAGCAGCCAGTACAGCTATGGCTACACCTTC; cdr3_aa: CASSQYSYGYTF
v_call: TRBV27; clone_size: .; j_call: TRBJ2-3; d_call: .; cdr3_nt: TGTGCCAGCAGGGGGCCAGAGGATACGCAGTATTTT; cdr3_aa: CASRGPEDTQYF
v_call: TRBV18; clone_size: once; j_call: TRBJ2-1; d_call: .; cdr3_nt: TGTGCCAGCTCACCACCGGTCGGGCCAAACAATGAGCAGTTCTTC; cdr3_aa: CASSPPVGPNNEQFF
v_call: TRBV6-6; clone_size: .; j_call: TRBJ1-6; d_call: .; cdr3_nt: TGTGCCAGCACCCCGGAGCTGATCTATAATTCACCCCTCCACTTT; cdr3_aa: CASTPELIYNSPLHF
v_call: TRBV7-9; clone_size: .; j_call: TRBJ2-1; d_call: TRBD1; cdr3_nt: TGTGCCAGCAGCGCCCAGGGGGCCTACAATGAGCAGTTCTTC; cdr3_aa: CASSAQGAYNEQFF
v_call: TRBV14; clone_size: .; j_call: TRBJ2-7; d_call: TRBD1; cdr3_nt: TGTGCCAGCAGCCCAGGGGGTCCTTACGAGCAGTACTTC; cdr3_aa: CASSPGGPYEQYF
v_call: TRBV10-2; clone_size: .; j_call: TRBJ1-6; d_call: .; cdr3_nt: TGCGCCAGCAGTGAGTCAGAGGGACCCACTAATTCACCCCTCCACTTT; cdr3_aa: CASSESEGPTNSPLHF
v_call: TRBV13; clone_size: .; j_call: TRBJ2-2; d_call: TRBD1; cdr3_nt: TGTGCCAGCAGCGGGGGACAGGGGAACATCACCGGGGAGCTGTTTTTT; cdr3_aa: CASSGGQGNITGELFF
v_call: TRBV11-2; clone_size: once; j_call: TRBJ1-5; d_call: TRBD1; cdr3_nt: TGTGCCAGCAGCTTAGGAGGGGGCTGGAACAATCAGCCCCAGCATTTT; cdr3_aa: CASSLGGGWNNQPQHF
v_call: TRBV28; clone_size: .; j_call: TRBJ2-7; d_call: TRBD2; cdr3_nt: TGTGCCAGCAGTTTCACTAGCGGGAGGAACTCCTACGAGCAGTACTTC; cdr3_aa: CASSFTSGRNSYEQYF
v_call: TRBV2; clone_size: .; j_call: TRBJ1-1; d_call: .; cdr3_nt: TGTGCCAGCAGTGGAACAGGGTGGACCACTGAAGCTTTCTTT; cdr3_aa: CASSGTGWTTEAFF
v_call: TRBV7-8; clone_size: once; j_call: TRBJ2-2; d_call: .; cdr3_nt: TGTGCCAGCAGCTTGCTAACCGGGGAGCTGTTTTTT; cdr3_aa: CASSLLTGELFF
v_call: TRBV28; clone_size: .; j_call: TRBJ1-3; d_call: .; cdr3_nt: TGTGCCAGCAGTTTAGCAATAGTTCAGGAAGGAAACACCATATATTTT; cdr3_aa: CASSLAIVQEGNTIYF
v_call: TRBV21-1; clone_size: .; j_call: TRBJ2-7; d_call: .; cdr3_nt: TGTGCCAGCATCCACCAAGGGGTCTGGGGACGGATCTACGAGCAGTACTTC; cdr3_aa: CASIHQGVWGRIYEQYF
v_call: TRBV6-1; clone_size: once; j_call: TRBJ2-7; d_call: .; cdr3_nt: TGTGCCAGCAGTTGGAGGGGGGGAGCCTACGAGCAGTACTTC; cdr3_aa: CASSWRGGAYEQYF
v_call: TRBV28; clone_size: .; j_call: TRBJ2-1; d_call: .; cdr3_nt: TGTGCCAGCAGTTTTTTTTCCTCAGCGGCCTACAATGAGCAGTTCTTC; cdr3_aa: CASSFFSSAAYNEQFF